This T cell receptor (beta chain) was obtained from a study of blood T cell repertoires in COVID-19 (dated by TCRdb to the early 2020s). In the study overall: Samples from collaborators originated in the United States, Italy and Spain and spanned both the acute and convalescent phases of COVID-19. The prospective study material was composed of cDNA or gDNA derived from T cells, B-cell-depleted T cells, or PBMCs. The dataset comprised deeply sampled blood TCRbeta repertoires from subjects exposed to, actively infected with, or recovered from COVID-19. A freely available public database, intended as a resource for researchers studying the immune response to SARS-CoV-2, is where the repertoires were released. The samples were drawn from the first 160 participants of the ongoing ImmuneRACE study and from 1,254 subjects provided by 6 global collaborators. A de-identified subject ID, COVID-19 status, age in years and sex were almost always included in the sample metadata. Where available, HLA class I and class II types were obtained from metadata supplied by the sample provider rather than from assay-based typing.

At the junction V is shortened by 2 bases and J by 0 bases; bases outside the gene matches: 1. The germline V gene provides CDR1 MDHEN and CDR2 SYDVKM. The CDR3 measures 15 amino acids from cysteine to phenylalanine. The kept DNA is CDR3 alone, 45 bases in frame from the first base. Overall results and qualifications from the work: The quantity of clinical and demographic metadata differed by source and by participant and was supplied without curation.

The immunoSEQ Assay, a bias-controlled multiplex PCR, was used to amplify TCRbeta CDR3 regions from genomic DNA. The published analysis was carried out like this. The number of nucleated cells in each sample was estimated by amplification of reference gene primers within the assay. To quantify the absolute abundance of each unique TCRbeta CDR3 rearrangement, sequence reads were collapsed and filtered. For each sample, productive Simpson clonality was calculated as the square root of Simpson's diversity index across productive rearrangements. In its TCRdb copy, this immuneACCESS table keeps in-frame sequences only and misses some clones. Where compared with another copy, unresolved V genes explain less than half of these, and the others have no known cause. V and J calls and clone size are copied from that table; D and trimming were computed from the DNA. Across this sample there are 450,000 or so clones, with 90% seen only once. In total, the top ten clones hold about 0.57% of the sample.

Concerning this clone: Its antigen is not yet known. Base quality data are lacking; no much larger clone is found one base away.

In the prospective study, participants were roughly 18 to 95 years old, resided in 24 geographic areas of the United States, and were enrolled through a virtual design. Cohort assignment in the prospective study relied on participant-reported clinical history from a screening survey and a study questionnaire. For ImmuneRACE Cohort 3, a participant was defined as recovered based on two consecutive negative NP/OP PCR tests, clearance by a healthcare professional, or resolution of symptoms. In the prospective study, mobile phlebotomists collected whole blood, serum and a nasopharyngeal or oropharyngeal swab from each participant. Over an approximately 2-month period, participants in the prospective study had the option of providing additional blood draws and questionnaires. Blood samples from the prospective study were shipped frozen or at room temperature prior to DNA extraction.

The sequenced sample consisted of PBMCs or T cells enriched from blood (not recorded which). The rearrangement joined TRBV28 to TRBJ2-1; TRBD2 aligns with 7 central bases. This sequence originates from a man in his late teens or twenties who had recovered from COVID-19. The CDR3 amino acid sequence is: CASSLRGSSYNEQFF. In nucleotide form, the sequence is TGTGCCAGCAGTTTACGCGGGAGCTCCTACAATGAGCAGTTCTTC.